The clone carrying this TCR beta chain has a single count. The sample comes from a study of blood T cell repertoires in COVID-19. V dropped 6 bases and J dropped 2; count of bases not matched to a gene: 9. This CDR3 is 16 amino acids long. Germline CDR1 reads SGHAT; CDR2 reads FQNNGV. Assay used: immunoSEQ multiplex PCR; TCRdb lists only in-frame clones, some missing. The sample yields 25,000 to 35,000 clones, just over 90% seen once. Sequenced sample: peripheral blood. The rearrangement links TRBV11-2 to TRBJ2-7; 11 bases line up with TRBD1. This TCR came from a man aged 50 or older with active COVID-19. CDR3 sequence reads: CASRDKDRGPPYEQYF. The CDR3 DNA reads as TGTGCCAGCAGGGACAAGGACAGGGGGCCCCCCTACGAGCAGTACTTC.